This note documents a single T cell receptor beta chain sequence. Antigen: not known. The data were taken from a study of graft-versus-host responses after intestinal transplantation. Across the study: Induction with anti-thymocyte globulin, then tacrolimus and steroids for around three years, was given to all recipients. Notes on the study in general: High graft-versus-host to host-versus-graft clonal ratios were seen in allografts of patients with graft-donor T cell macrochimerism. GvH clones appeared in recipient marrow, some first in ileum or blood.

Some clones are missing from TCRdb's copy, which holds only in-frame ones; the method was immunoSEQ multiplex PCR. The sample holds 73,000 or so clones, roughly 90% seen once. V shed 1 base and J shed 6 bases, with 13 bases lying between them. From germline, CDR1 is MGHRA and CDR2 YSYEKL. There are 15 residues in the CDR3. The clonotype was recovered from a human donor who was the organ donor for an intestinal transplant. The material was unstimulated CD8+ T cells sorted from spleen or lymph node cells, obtained before transplant. The chain recombines TRBV4-1 with TRBJ1-5; a possible D gene is TRBD1 (6 bases). CDR3 sequence (DNA): TGCGCCAGCAGCCAAGCGGCAGGGGTAGGTCAGCCCCAGCATTTT. This sequence encodes CASSQAAGVGQPQHF.